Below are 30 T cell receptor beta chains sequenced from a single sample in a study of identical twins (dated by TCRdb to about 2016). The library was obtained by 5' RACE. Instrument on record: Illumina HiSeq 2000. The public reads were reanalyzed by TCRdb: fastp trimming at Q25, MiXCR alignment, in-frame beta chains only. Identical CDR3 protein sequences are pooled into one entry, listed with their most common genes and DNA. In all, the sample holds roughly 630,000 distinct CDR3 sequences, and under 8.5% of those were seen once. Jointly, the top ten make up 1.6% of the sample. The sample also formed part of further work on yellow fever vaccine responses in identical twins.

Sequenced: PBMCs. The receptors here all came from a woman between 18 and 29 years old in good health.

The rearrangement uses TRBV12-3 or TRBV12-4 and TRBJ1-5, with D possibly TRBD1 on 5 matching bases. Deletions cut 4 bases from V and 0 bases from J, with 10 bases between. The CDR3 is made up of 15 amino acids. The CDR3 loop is CASSSTDLSNQPQHF. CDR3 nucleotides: TGTGCCAGCAGTTCGACAGACCTTAGCAATCAGCCCCAGCATTTT.

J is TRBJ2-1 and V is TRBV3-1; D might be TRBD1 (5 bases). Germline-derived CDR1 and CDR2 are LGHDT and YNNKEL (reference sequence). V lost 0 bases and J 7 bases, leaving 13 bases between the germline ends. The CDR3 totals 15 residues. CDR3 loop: CASSQDKARANEQFF. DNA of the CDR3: TGTGCCAGCAGCCAAGATAAGGCCAGGGCGAATGAGCAGTTCTTC.

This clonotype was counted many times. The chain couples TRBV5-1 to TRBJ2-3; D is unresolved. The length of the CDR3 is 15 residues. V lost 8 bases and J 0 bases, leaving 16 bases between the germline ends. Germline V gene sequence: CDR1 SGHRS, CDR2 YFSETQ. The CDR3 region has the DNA TGCGCCAGTACCGCTTTATTAGGGAGCACAGATACGCAGTATTTT. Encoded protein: CASTALLGSTDTQYF.

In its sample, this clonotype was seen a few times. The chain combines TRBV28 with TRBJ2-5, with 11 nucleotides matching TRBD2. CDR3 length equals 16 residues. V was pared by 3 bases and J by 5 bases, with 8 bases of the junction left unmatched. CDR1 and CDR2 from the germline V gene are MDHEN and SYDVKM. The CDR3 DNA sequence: TGTGCCAGCAGTTTTCGTGCTAGCGGGAGGCGGGAGACCCAGTACTTC. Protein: CASSFRASGRRETQYF.

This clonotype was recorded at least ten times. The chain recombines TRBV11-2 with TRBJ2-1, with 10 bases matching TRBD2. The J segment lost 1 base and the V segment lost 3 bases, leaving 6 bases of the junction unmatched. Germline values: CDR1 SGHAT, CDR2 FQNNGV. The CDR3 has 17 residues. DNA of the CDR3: TGTGCCAGCAGCTTTATTAGCGGGGGGCTATCCTACAATGAGCAGTTCTTC. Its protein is CASSFISGGLSYNEQFF. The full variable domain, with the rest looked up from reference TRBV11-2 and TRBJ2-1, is EAGVAQSPRYKIIEKRQSVAFWCNPISGHATLYWYQQILGQGPKLLIQFQNNGVVDDSQLPKDRFSAERLKGVDSTLKIQPAKLEDSAVYLCASSFISGGLSYNEQFFGPGTRLTVL.

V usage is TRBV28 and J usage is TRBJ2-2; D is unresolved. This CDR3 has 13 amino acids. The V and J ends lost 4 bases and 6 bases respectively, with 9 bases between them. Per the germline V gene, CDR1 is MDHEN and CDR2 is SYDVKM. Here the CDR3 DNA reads TGTGCCAGCAGTTCTTTCTTGTCCGGGGAGCTGTTTTTT. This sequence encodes CASSSFLSGELFF.

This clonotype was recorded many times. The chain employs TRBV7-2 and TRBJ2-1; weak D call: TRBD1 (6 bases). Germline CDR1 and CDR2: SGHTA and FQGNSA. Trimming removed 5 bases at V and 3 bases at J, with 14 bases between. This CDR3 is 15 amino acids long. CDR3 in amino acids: CASSRPGQFYNEQFF. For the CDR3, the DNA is TGTGCCAGCAGCCGTCCCGGACAGTTCTACAATGAGCAGTTCTTC.

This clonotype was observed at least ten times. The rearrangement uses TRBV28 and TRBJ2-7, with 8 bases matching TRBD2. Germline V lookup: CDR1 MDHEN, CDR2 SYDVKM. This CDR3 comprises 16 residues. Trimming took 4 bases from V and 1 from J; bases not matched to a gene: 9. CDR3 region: CASSYGVGLGSYEQYF. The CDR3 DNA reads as TGTGCCAGCAGTTACGGCGTGGGACTAGGATCCTACGAGCAGTACTTC.

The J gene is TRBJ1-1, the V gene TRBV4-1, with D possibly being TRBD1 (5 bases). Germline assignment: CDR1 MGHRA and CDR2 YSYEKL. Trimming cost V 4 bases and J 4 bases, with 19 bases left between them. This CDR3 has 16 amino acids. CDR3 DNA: TGCGCCAGCAGCCCCCTGGGGGGAGGGTTAGTCACTGAAGCTTTCTTT. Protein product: CASSPLGGGLVTEAFF.

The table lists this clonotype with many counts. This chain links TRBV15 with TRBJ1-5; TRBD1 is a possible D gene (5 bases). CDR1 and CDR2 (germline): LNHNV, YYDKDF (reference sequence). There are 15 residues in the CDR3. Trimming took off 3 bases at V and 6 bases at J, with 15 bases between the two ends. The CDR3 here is CATSRWGDYGQPQHF. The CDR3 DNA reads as TGTGCCACCAGCAGGTGGGGGGATTACGGTCAGCCCCAGCATTTT.

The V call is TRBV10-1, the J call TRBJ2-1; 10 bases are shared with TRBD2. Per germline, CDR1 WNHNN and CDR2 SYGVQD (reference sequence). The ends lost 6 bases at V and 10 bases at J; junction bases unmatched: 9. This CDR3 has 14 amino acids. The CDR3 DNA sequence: TGCGCCAGCAGAGCCGGGGAAGCGGGGGGGGAGCAGTTCTTC. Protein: CASRAGEAGGEQFF.

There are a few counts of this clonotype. The CDR3 DNA sequence: TGTGCCAGCAGCGCCCGCTCCAATACGCAGTATTTT. This encodes CASSARSNTQYF. The chain carries TRBV11-2 and TRBJ2-3; D ambiguous. Germline CDR1 SGHAT, CDR2 FQNNGV. The germline V and J ends were trimmed by 5 bases and 7 bases, with 10 bases remaining between them. The CDR3 runs to 12 residues.

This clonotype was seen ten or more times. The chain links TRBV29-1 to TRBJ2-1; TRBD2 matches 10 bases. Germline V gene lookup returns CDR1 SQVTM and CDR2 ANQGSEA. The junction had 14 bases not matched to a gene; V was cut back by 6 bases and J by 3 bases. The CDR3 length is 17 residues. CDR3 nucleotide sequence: TGCAGCGTCGATTCGGGTAGCGGGAGGAGTATCTACAATGAGCAGTTCTTC. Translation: CSVDSGSGRSIYNEQFF.

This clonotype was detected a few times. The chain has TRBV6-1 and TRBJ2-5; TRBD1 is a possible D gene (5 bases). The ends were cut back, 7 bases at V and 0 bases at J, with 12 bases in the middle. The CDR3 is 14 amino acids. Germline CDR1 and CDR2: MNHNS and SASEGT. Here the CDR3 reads CASNAGIDQETQYF. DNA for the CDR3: TGTGCCAGCAATGCAGGGATCGACCAAGAGACCCAGTACTTC.

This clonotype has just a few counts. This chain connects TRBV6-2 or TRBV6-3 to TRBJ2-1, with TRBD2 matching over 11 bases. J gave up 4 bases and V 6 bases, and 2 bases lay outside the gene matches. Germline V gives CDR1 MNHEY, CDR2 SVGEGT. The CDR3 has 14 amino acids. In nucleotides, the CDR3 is TGTGCCAGCAGGGTAGCGGGAGGGTACAATGAGCAGTTCTTC. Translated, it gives CASRVAGGYNEQFF.

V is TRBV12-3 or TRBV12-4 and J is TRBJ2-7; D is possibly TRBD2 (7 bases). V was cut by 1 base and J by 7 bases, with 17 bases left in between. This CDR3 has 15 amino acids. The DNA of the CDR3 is TGTGCCAGCAGTTTAGTACTACCAGGGGAGGGGGAGCAGTACTTC. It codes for CASSLVLPGEGEQYF.

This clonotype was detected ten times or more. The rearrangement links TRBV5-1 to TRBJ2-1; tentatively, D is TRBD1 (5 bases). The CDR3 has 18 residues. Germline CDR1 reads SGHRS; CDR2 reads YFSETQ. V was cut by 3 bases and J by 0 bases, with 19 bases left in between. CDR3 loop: CASSYGLGVPYSYNEQFF. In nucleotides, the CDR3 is TGCGCCAGCAGCTATGGTTTAGGGGTTCCCTACTCCTACAATGAGCAGTTCTTC.

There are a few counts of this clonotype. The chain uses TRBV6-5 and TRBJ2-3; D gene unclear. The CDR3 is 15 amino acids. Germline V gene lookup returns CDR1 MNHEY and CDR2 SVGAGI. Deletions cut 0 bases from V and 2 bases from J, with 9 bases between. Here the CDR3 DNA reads TGTGCCAGCAGTTACTCCGACTCGATCACAGATACGCAGTATTTT. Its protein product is CASSYSDSITDTQYF.

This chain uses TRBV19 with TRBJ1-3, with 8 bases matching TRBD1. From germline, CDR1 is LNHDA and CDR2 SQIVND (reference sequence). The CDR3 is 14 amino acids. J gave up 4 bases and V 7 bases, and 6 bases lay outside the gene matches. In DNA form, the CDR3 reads TGTGCCAGTACCACTGACAGGGGAGGAAACACCATATATTTT. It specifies CASTTDRGGNTIYF.

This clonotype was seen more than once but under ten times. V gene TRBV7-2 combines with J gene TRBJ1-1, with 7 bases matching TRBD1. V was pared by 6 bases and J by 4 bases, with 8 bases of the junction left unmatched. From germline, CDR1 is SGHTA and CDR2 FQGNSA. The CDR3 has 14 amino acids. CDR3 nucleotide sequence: TGTGCCAGCAGGAAGGGGGCCGCTGTCACTGAAGCTTTCTTT. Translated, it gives CASRKGAAVTEAFF. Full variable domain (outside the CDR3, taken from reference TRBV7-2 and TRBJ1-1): GAGVSQSPSNKVTEKGKDVELRCDPISGHTALYWYRQSLGQGLEFLIYFQGNSAPDKSGLPSDRFSAERTGGSVSTLTIQRTQQEDSAVYLCASRKGAAVTEAFFGQGTRLTVV.

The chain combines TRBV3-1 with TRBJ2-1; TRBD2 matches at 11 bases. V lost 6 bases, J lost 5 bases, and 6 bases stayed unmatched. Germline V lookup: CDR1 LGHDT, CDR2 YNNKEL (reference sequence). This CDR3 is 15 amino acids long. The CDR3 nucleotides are TGTGCCAGCAGTGACTTAGCGGGAGGGAACAATGAGCAGTTCTTC. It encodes CASSDLAGGNNEQFF.

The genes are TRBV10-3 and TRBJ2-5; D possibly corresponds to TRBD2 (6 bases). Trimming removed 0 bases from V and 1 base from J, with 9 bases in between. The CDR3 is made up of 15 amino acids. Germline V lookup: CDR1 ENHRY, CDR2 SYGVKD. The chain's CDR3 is CAISESGGLQETQYF. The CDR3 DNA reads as TGTGCCATCAGTGAGTCTGGGGGACTCCAAGAGACCCAGTACTTC.

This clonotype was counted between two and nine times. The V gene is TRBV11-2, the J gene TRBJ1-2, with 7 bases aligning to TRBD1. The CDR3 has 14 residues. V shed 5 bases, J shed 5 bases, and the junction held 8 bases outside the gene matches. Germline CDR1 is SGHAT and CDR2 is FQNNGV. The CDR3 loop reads CASSIQTGFYGYTF. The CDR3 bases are TGTGCCAGCAGCATACAGACAGGGTTTTATGGCTACACCTTC.

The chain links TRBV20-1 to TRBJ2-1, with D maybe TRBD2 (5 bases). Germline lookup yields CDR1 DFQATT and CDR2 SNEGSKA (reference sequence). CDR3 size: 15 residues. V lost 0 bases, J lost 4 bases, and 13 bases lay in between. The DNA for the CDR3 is TGCAGTGCTAGAGATCGAGGGCAGGCTTACAATGAGCAGTTCTTC. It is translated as CSARDRGQAYNEQFF.

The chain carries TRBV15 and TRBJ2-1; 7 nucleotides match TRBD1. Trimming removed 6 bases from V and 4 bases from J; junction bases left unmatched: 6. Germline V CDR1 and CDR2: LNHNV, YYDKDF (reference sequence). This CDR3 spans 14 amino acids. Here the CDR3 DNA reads TGTGCCACCAGACGAAACAGGGGTTACAATGAGCAGTTCTTC. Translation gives CATRRNRGYNEQFF. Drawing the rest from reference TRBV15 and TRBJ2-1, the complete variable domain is DAMVIQNPRYQVTQFGKPVTLSCSQTLNHNVMYWYQQKSSQAPKLLFHYYDKDFNNEADTPDNFQSRRPNTSFCFLDIRSPGLGDTAMYLCATRRNRGYNEQFFGPGTRLTVL.

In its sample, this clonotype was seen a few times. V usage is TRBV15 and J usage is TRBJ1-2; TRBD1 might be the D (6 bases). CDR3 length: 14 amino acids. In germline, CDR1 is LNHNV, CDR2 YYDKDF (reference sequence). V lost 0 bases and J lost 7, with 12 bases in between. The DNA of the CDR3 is TGTGCCACCAGCAGAGATAAGGGGGGGTCTGGCTACACCTTC. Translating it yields CATSRDKGGSGYTF. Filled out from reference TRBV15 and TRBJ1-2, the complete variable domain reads DAMVIQNPRYQVTQFGKPVTLSCSQTLNHNVMYWYQQKSSQAPKLLFHYYDKDFNNEADTPDNFQSRRPNTSFCFLDIRSPGLGDTAMYLCATSRDKGGSGYTFGSGTRLTVV.

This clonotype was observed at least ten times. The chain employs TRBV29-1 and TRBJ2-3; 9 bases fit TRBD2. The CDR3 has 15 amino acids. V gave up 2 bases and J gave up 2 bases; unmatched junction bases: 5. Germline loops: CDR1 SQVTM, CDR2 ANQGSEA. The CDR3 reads CSVERSGRFTDTQYF. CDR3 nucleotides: TGCAGCGTTGAAAGGAGCGGGAGGTTCACAGATACGCAGTATTTT.

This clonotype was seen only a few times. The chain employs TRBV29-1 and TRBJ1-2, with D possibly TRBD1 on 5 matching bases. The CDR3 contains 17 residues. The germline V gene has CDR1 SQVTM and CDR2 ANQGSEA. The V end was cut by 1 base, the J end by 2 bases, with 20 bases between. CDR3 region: CSVEGGGALPNNYGYTF. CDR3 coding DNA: TGCAGCGTTGAAGGTGGAGGGGCACTCCCGAACAACTATGGCTACACCTTC.

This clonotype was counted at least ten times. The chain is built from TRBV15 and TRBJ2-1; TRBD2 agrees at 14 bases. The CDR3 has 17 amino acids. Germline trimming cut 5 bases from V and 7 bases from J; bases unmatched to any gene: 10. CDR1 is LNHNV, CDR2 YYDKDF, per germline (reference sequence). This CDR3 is CATSGGTGLAGVNEQFF. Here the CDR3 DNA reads TGTGCCACCAGCGGGGGGACGGGACTAGCGGGAGTTAATGAGCAGTTCTTC.

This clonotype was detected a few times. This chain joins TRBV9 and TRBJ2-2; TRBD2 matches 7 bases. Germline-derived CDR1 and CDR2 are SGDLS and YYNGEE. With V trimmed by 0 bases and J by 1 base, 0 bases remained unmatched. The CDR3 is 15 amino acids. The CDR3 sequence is CASSVAGGNTGELFF. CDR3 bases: TGTGCCAGCAGCGTAGCGGGAGGGAACACCGGGGAGCTGTTTTTT.